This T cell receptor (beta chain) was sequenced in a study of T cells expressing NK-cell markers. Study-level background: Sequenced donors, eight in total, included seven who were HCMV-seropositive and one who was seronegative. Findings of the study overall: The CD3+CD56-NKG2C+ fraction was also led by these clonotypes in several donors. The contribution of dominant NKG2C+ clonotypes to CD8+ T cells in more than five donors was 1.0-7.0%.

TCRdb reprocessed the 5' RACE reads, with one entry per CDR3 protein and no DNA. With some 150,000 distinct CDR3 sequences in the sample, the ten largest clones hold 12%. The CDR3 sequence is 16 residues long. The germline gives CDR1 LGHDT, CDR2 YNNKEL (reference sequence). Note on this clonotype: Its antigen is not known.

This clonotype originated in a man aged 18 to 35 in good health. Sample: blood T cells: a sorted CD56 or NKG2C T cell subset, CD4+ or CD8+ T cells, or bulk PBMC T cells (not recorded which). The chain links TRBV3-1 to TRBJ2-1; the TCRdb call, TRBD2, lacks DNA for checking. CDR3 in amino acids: CASSQGLAGAYNEQFF.